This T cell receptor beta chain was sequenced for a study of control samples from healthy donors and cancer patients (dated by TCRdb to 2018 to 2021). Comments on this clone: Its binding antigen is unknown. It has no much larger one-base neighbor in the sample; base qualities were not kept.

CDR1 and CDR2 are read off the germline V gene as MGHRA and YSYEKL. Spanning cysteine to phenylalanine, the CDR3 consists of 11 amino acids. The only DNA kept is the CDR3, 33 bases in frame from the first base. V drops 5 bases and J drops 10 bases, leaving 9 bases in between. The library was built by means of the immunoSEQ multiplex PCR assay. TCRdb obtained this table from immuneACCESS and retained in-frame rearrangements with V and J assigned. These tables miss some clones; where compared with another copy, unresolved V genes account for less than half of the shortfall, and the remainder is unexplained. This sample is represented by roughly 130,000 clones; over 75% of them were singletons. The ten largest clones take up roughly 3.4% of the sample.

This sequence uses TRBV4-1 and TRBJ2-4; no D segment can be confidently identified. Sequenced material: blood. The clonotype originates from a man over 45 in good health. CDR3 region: CASSSDNIQYF. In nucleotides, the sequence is TGCGCCAGCAGCTCAGACAATATTCAGTACTTC.